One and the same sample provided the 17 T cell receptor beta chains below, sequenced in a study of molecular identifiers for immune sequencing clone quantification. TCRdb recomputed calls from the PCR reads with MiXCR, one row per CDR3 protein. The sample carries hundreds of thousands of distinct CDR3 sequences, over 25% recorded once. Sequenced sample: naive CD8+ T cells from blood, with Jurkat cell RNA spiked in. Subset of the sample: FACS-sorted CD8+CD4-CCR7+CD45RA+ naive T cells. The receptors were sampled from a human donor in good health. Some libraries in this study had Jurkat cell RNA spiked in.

DNA for the CDR3: TGTGCCAGCAGCCCCGGCGGTGCGGGGGCCAACGTCCTGACTTTC. This gives the protein CASSPGGAGANVLTF. The V and J genes are TRBV12-3 or TRBV12-4 and TRBJ2-6; D uncertain. The CDR3 is 15 amino acids. V lost 6 bases and J 4 bases, leaving 13 bases between the germline ends.

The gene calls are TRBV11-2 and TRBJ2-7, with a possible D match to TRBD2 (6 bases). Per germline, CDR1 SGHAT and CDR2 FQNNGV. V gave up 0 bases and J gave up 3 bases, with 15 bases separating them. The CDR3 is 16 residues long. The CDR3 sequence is CASSLDPGGNLYEQYF. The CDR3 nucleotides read TGTGCCAGCAGCTTAGATCCCGGGGGTAACCTCTACGAGCAGTACTTC.

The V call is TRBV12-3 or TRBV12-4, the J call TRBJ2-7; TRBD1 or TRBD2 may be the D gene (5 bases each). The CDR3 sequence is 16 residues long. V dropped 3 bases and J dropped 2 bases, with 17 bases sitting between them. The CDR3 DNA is TGTGCCAGCAGTTTTTCAGGGAGAGTAGCTACCTACGAGCAGTACTTC. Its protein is CASSFSGRVATYEQYF.

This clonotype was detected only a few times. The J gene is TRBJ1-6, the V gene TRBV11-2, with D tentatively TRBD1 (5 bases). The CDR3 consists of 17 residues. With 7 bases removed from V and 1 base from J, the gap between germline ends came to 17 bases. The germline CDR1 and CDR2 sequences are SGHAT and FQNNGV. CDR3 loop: CASTPRSRESYNSPLHF. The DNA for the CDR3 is TGTGCCAGCACCCCCCGGAGCAGGGAGTCCTATAATTCACCCCTCCACTTT.

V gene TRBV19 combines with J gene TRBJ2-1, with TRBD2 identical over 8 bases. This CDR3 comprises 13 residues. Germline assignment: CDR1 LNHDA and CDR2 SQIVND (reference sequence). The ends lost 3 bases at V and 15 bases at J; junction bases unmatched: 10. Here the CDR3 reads CASSMALAGLLFF. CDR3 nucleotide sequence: TGTGCCAGTAGTATGGCCCTAGCGGGCCTTTTGTTCTTC.

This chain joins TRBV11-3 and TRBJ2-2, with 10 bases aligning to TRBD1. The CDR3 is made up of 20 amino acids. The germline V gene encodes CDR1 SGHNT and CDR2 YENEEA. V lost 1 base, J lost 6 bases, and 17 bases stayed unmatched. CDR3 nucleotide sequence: TGTGCCAGCAGCTTAGGACCCGGGACAGGGGTTTTCGGAAACGCCGGGGAGCTGTTTTTT. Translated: CASSLGPGTGVFGNAGELFF.

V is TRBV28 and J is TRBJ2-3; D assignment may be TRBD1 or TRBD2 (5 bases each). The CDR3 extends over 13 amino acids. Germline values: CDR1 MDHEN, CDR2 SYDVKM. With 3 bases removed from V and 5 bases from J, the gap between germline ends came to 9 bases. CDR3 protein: CASSFRAGDTQYF. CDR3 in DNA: TGTGCCAGCAGTTTCAGGGCGGGAGATACGCAGTATTTT.

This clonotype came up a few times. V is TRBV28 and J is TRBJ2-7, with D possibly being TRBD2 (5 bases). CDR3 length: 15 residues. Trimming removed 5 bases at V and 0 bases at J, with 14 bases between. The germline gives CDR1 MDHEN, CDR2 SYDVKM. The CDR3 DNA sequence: TGTGCCAGCAGTCCAGCGGACGGAGTCTCCTACGAGCAGTACTTC. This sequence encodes CASSPADGVSYEQYF.

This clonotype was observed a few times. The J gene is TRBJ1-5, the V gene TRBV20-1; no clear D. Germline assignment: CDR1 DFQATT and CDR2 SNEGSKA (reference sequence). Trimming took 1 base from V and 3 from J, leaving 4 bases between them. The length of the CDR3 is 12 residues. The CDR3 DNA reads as TGCAGTGCTAGAGCCATCAATCAGCCCCAGCATTTT. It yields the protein CSARAINQPQHF.

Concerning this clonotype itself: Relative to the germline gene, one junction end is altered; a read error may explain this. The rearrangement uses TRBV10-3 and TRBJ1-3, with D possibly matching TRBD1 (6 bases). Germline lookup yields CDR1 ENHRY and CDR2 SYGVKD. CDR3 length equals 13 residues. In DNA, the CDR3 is TGTGCCATCGGTGAGGGGACAGGAAACACCATATATTTT. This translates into CAIGEGTGNTIYF.

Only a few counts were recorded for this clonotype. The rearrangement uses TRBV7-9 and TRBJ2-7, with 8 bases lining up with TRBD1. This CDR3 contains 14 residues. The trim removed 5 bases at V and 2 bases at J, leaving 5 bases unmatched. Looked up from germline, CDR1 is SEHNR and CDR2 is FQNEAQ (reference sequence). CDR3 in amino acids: CASSDPTGAYEQYF. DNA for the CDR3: TGTGCCAGCAGCGACCCGACAGGGGCCTACGAGCAGTACTTC.

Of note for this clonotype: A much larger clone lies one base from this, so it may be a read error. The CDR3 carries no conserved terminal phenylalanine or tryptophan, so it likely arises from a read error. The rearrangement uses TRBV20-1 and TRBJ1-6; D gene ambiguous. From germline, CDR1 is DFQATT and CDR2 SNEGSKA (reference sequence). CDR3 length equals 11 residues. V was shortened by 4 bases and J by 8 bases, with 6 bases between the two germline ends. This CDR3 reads CSAIEDSPLHY. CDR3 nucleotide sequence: TGCAGTGCTATCGAGGATTCACCCCTCCACTAT.

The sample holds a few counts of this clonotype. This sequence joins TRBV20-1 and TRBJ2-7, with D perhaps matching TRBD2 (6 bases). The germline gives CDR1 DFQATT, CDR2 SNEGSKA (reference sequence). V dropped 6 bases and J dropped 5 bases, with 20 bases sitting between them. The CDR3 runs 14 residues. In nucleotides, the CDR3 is TGCAGTGCCCCCCCTCGCGGAGGGGTCCACGAGCAGTACTTC. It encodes CSAPPRGGVHEQYF.

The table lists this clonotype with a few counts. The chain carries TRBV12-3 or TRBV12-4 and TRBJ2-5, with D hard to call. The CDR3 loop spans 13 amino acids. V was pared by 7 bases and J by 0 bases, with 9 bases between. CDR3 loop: CASTQSYQETQYF. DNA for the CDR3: TGTGCCAGCACCCAATCGTACCAAGAGACCCAGTACTTC.

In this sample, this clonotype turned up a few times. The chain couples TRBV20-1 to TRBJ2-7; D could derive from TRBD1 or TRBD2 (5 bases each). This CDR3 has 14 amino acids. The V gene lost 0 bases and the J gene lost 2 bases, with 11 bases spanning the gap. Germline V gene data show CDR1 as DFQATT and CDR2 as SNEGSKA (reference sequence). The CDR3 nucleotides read TGCAGTGCTAGAGACTGGGGGACCACCTACGAGCAGTACTTC. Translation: CSARDWGTTYEQYF.

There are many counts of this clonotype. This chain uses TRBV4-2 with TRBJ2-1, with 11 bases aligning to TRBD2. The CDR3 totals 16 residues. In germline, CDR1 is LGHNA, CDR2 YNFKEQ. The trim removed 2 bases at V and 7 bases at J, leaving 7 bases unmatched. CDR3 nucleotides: TGTGCCAGCAGCCAAACTAGCGGGGGCTATCAGAATGAGCAGTTCTTC. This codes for CASSQTSGGYQNEQFF.

The CDR3 sequence is CAISDGQLNTEAFF. The CDR3 DNA is TGTGCCATCAGTGACGGACAGTTGAACACTGAAGCTTTCTTT. The chain is built from TRBV10-3 and TRBJ1-1, with D perhaps TRBD1 (6 bases). The germline CDR1 and CDR2 sequences are ENHRY and SYGVKD. This CDR3 has 14 amino acids. V was pared by 3 bases and J by 0 bases, with 8 bases between.